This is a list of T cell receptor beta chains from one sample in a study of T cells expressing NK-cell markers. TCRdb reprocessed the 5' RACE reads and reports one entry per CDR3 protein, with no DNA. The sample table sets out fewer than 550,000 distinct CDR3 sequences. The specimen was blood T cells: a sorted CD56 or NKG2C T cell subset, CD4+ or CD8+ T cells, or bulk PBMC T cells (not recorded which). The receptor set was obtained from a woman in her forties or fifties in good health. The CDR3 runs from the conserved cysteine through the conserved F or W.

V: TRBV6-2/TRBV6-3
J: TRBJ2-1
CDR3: CASSTLRGKSSYNEQFF

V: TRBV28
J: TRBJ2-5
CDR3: CASSFRAQWQTQYF

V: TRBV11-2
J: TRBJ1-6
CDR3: CASSWTFRNSPLHF

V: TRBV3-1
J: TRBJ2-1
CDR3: CASSPTVTSGINNEQFF

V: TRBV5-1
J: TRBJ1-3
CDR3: CASSWTQATGNTIYF

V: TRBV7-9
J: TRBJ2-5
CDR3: CATGNQETQYF

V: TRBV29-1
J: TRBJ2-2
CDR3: CSVSLDWATGELFF

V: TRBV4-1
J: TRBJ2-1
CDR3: CASSQSTSPSYNEQFF

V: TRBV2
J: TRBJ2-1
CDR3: CASSETGMEQFF

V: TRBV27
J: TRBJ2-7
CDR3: CASSLYVAYEQYF

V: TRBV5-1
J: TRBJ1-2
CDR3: CASSIEIGTGSGYTF

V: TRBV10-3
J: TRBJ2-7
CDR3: CAAKPGTGLHEQYF

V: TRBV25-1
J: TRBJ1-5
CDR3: CASSEFGSNQPQHF

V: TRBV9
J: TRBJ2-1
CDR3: CASSPDRVDNEQFF

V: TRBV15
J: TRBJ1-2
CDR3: CATGPNYGYTF

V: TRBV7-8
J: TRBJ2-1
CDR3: CASSLAGVFSYNEQFF

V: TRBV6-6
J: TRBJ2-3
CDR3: CASSYSSGRGVGADTQYF

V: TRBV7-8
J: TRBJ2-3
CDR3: CASSLVQGLVADTQYF

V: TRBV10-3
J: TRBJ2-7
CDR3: CAISVGTGGASYEQYF

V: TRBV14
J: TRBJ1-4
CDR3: CASSKGTGVANEKLFF

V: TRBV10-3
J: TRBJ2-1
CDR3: CAISEATFSYNEQFF

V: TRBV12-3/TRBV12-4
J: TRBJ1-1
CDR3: CASSLQTPYGAEAFF